This T cell receptor (beta chain) was retrieved from a study of T cells after yellow fever vaccination. At the level of the study: Each low-cell-number fraction was prepared by means of SMART-Seq v4 Ultra Low Input.

Ten or more counts support this clonotype. Its target is not known. Germline CDR1 is GTSNPN and CDR2 is SVGIG (reference sequence). The V and J ends lost 1 base and 3 bases, in that order; junction bases with no gene match: 1. The CDR3 covers 14 residues. A 5'RACE template-switching step, the method used to make TCR cDNA, added a universal primer site and UMIs. MiXCR, applied by TCRdb to the 5' RACE reads, yields one record per CDR3 protein. The sample comprises more than 200,000 distinct CDR3 sequences, approximately 3.8% of which are singletons, and under 20% rests with the top ten. Overall study results and limits: Researchers cautioned that FACS-sorted repertoires could harbor abundant clonotypes contaminating from the bulk population.

The TCR sequence derives from a man between 18 and 29 years old who received the YFV17D yellow fever vaccine. The chain employs TRBV30 and TRBJ2-7, with 12 bases fitting TRBD1. The sequences come from PBMCs, collected 15 days after the yellow fever booster vaccination. This CDR3 is CAWSGDRGLYEQYF. CDR3 bases: TGTGCCTGGAGTGGGGACAGGGGGCTCTACGAGCAGTACTTC.